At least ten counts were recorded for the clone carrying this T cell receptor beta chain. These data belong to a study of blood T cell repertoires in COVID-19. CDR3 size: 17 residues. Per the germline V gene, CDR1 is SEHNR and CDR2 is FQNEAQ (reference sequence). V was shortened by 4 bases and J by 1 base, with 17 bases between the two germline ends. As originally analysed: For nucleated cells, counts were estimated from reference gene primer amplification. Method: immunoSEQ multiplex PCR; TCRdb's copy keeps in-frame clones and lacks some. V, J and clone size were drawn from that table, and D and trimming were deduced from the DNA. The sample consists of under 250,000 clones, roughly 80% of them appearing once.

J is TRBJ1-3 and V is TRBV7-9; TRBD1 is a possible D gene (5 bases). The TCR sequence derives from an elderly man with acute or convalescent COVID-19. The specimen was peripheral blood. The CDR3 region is CASSSLGGRISGNTIYF. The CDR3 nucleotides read TGTGCCAGCAGCTCGTTGGGGGGAAGGATATCTGGAAACACCATATATTTT.